This is a list of T cell receptor beta chains from one sample in a study of response to subunit inactivated influenza vaccine. TCRdb processed the RT-PCR reads anew with MiXCR; each CDR3 protein has one entry. Of about 570,000 distinct CDR3 sequences in the sample, around 10% are singletons; the top ten hold 9.5% to 12%. These data also featured in a second study, about T cells expressing NK-cell markers.

Here the sequenced sample was PBMCs from blood, taken on the day of vaccination. Receptors originate from a man aged 50 to 59 who received an inactivated influenza vaccine. Both conserved end residues are part of each CDR3. Each record gives: CDR3 length, clone size, J gene, V gene, D gene, CDR3 DNA, CDR3 protein. The D gene is left open where the match is weak. Size is stated for part of the rows, as once, few or many counts, or as a class when the clone is expanded.

cdr3_length: 16
clone_size: few
j_call: TRBJ2-1
v_call: TRBV6-2/TRBV6-3
d_call: TRBD1
cdr3_nt: TGTGCCAGCAGGCAAGACAGGGGGCTGACCTACAATGAGCAGTTCTTC
cdr3_aa: CASRQDRGLTYNEQFF

cdr3_length: 15
clone_size: .
j_call: TRBJ2-3
v_call: TRBV7-9
d_call: TRBD2
cdr3_nt: TGTGCCAGCAGCTCCCTAGCGGGCCCCACAGATACGCAGTATTTT
cdr3_aa: CASSSLAGPTDTQYF

cdr3_length: 14
clone_size: .
j_call: TRBJ2-5
v_call: TRBV20-1
d_call: .
cdr3_nt: TGCAGTGCTAGAGACAGGCAGGGTCAAGAGACCCAGTACTTC
cdr3_aa: CSARDRQGQETQYF

cdr3_length: 12
clone_size: many
j_call: TRBJ2-3
v_call: TRBV9
d_call: .
cdr3_nt: TGTGCCAGCAGCGTAGTAGGGGATACGCAGTATTTT
cdr3_aa: CASSVVGDTQYF

cdr3_length: 13
clone_size: many
j_call: TRBJ1-1
v_call: TRBV5-1
d_call: TRBD1
cdr3_nt: TGCGCCAGCAGCTTGGACAGGGGGACTGAAGCTTTCTTT
cdr3_aa: CASSLDRGTEAFF

cdr3_length: 15
clone_size: few
j_call: TRBJ1-2
v_call: TRBV4-1
d_call: TRBD1
cdr3_nt: TGCGCCAGCAGCCAAGCCGACAGGGGGAATCGTGGCTACACCTTC
cdr3_aa: CASSQADRGNRGYTF

cdr3_length: 13
clone_size: .
j_call: TRBJ2-7
v_call: TRBV6-2/TRBV6-3
d_call: TRBD1
cdr3_nt: TGTGCCAGCAGTTCCAGGAGACAGGGGCCCCCGTACTTC
cdr3_aa: CASSSRRQGPPYF

cdr3_length: 14
clone_size: few
j_call: TRBJ2-2
v_call: TRBV12-3/TRBV12-4
d_call: .
cdr3_nt: TGTGCCAGCACCTCCCGGACGGGATCCGGGGAGCTGTTTTTT
cdr3_aa: CASTSRTGSGELFF

cdr3_length: 15
clone_size: few
j_call: TRBJ2-1
v_call: TRBV20-1
d_call: .
cdr3_nt: TGCAGTGCGTCTCGCTCCAGGGGTCCCTACAATGAGCAGTTCTTC
cdr3_aa: CSASRSRGPYNEQFF

cdr3_length: 16
clone_size: .
j_call: TRBJ1-4
v_call: TRBV6-1
d_call: TRBD1
cdr3_nt: TGTGCCAGCAGACGGGGGACAGGGTTTACTAATGAAAAACTGTTTTTT
cdr3_aa: CASRRGTGFTNEKLFF

cdr3_length: 15
clone_size: .
j_call: TRBJ1-1
v_call: TRBV9
d_call: .
cdr3_nt: TGTGCCAGCAGCACCGGGGGGGTCATGAACACTGAAGCTTTCTTT
cdr3_aa: CASSTGGVMNTEAFF

cdr3_length: 14
clone_size: many
j_call: TRBJ1-1
v_call: TRBV5-1
d_call: .
cdr3_nt: TGCGCCAGCAGTATGGCCACCGTGAACACTGAAGCTTTCTTT
cdr3_aa: CASSMATVNTEAFF

cdr3_length: 12
clone_size: many
j_call: TRBJ2-3
v_call: TRBV19
d_call: .
cdr3_nt: TGTGCCAGTAGTCGCCGGACCGACACGCAGTATTTT
cdr3_aa: CASSRRTDTQYF

cdr3_length: 16
clone_size: .
j_call: TRBJ2-5
v_call: TRBV5-6
d_call: TRBD1
cdr3_nt: TGTGCCAGCAGTGCTCCGGGACAGGGGGCGGCGGAGACCCAGTACTTC
cdr3_aa: CASSAPGQGAAETQYF

cdr3_length: 14
clone_size: .
j_call: TRBJ2-5
v_call: TRBV20-1
d_call: .
cdr3_nt: TGCAGTGCTAGGACACGGCAGGGACAAGAGACCCAGTACTTC
cdr3_aa: CSARTRQGQETQYF

cdr3_length: 15
clone_size: few
j_call: TRBJ1-6
v_call: TRBV4-3
d_call: .
cdr3_nt: TGCGCCAGCAGCCAAGTTGTCCCACAACAGTCACCCCTCCACTTT
cdr3_aa: CASSQVVPQQSPLHF

cdr3_length: 11
clone_size: .
j_call: TRBJ2-7
v_call: TRBV6-6
d_call: .
cdr3_nt: TGTGCCAGCAGGGCCCCACAGGAGCAGTACTTC
cdr3_aa: CASRAPQEQYF

cdr3_length: 16
clone_size: .
j_call: TRBJ1-2
v_call: TRBV4-2
d_call: .
cdr3_nt: TGTGCCAGCAGGCGCGGCACAGAGCTTTCGAACTATGGCTACACCTTC
cdr3_aa: CASRRGTELSNYGYTF

cdr3_length: 15
clone_size: many
j_call: TRBJ2-3
v_call: TRBV9
d_call: .
cdr3_nt: TGTGCCAGCAGCGTAGCGGGGGGCGGCACAGATACGCAGTATTTT
cdr3_aa: CASSVAGGGTDTQYF

cdr3_length: 13
clone_size: few
j_call: TRBJ2-5
v_call: TRBV7-2
d_call: .
cdr3_nt: TGTGCCAGCAGTGAGGACCCCCAAGAGACCCAGTACTTC
cdr3_aa: CASSEDPQETQYF

cdr3_length: 15
clone_size: .
j_call: TRBJ1-1
v_call: TRBV25-1
d_call: .
cdr3_nt: TGTGCCAGCAGTGTGGGGGGCGCCGGGCTCGGTACAGCTTTCTTT
cdr3_aa: CASSVGGAGLGTAFF

cdr3_length: 14
clone_size: few
j_call: TRBJ2-3
v_call: TRBV20-1
d_call: TRBD1
cdr3_nt: TGCAGTGCCACCGGGACAGGGGTTGCAGATACGCAGTATTTT
cdr3_aa: CSATGTGVADTQYF

cdr3_length: 19
clone_size: .
j_call: TRBJ2-3
v_call: TRBV4-3
d_call: TRBD2
cdr3_nt: TGCGCCAGCAGCCAAGGCCCCGGACTAGCGGGAGGCCCGGCCGCTACGCAGTATTTT
cdr3_aa: CASSQGPGLAGGPAATQYF

cdr3_length: 14
clone_size: few
j_call: TRBJ2-7
v_call: TRBV20-1
d_call: .
cdr3_nt: TGCAGTGCTAGAGATGGGCTAGTAGGGTACGAGCAGTACTTC
cdr3_aa: CSARDGLVGYEQYF

cdr3_length: 16
clone_size: few
j_call: TRBJ2-3
v_call: TRBV20-1
d_call: TRBD2
cdr3_nt: TGCAGTGCCCCAAGTCCAGCGGGAGGGAACACAGATACGCAGTATTTT
cdr3_aa: CSAPSPAGGNTDTQYF

cdr3_length: 16
clone_size: many
j_call: TRBJ2-3
v_call: TRBV5-1
d_call: .
cdr3_nt: TGCGCCAGCAGCTTGGAACCAGGGGGGGGCACAGATACGCAGTATTTT
cdr3_aa: CASSLEPGGGTDTQYF

cdr3_length: 13
clone_size: .
j_call: TRBJ2-5
v_call: TRBV19
d_call: .
cdr3_nt: TGTGCCACCTCGGGCTCCAAAGGAGAGACCCAGTACTTC
cdr3_aa: CATSGSKGETQYF

cdr3_length: 19
clone_size: .
j_call: TRBJ1-5
v_call: TRBV6-1
d_call: TRBD1
cdr3_nt: TGTGCCAGCAGTGCTGTCGGGACAGGGACCCTCGGGAGCAATCAGCCCCAGCATTTT
cdr3_aa: CASSAVGTGTLGSNQPQHF

cdr3_length: 17
clone_size: .
j_call: TRBJ2-5
v_call: TRBV4-1
d_call: TRBD1
cdr3_nt: TGCGCCAGCAGCCAAGGGGGACGGACAGGGGAGGTAGAGACCCAGTACTTC
cdr3_aa: CASSQGGRTGEVETQYF

cdr3_length: 15
clone_size: few
j_call: TRBJ2-2
v_call: TRBV11-2
d_call: .
cdr3_nt: TGTGCCAGCAGCCATAGACAGCTAGACACCGGGGAGCTGTTTTTT
cdr3_aa: CASSHRQLDTGELFF